The 22 T cell receptor beta chains below all came from one sample that was sequenced in a study of control samples from healthy donors and cancer patients. Sequencing was performed with immunoSEQ multiplex PCR; in TCRdb, only in-frame clones are kept and a portion is missing. The sample comprises about 95,000 clones, 80% to 95% of which are singletons, and around 1% rests with the top ten. The sample comprised blood. The receptor source for this set is a woman in her thirties in good health.

The chain links TRBV4-2 to TRBJ1-5, with TRBD1 identical over 8 bases. Germline V CDR1 and CDR2: LGHNA, YNFKEQ. The CDR3 consists of 16 residues. Losses at the gene ends were 4 bases for V and 0 bases for J; bases not matched to a gene: 5. As DNA, the CDR3 is TGTGCCAGCAGCCCCCTGACAGGGGATAGCAATCAGCCCCAGCATTTT. Amino acid sequence: CASSPLTGDSNQPQHF.

V is TRBV18 and J is TRBJ1-2, with TRBD1 matching 10 bases. The CDR3 is 16 residues long. V shed 5 bases, J shed 0 bases, and the junction held 6 bases outside the gene matches. Germline CDR1 is KGHSH and CDR2 is LQKENI. The CDR3 spells CASSLTGGAANYGYTF. The CDR3 region has the DNA TGTGCCAGCTCATTGACAGGGGGCGCAGCTAACTATGGCTACACCTTC. The full variable domain, completed using reference TRBV18 and TRBJ1-2, is NAGVMQNPRHLVRRRGQEARLRCSPMKGHSHVYWYRQLPEEGLKFMVYLQKENIIDESGMPKERFSAEFPKEGPSILRIQQVVRGDSAAYFCASSLTGGAANYGYTFGSGTRLTVV.

The chain employs TRBV5-1 and TRBJ2-1; weak D call: TRBD1 (8 bases). Trimming stripped 3 bases from V and 2 bases from J, with 21 bases between. Germline assignment: CDR1 SGHRS and CDR2 YFSETQ. The CDR3 contains 18 residues. CDR3 bases: TGCGCCAGCAGCTCTGGACAGGGCGAGCGGGGACCCTACAATGAGCAGTTCTTC. It yields the protein CASSSGQGERGPYNEQFF.

CDR3 sequence reads: CASSQGGHLYGYTF. The CDR3 DNA follows: TGTGCCAGCAGCCAAGGGGGACACCTATATGGCTACACCTTC. The J gene is TRBJ1-2, the V gene TRBV3-1 (or the pseudogene TRBV3-2); tentatively, D is TRBD1 (6 bases). V lost 1 base and J lost 5, with 11 bases in between. The V gene's germline CDR1 is LGHDT and CDR2 YNNKEL (reference sequence). The CDR3 loop spans 14 amino acids.

This sequence joins TRBV10-3 and TRBJ2-7; tentatively, D is TRBD1 or TRBD2 (6 bases each). Germline lookup yields CDR1 ENHRY and CDR2 SYGVKD. The CDR3 sequence is 13 residues long. The V gene lost 4 bases and the J gene lost 5 bases, with 12 bases spanning the gap. CDR3 sequence reads: CAISGVGGNEQYF. For the CDR3, the DNA is TGTGCCATCAGTGGCGTGGGGGGCAACGAGCAGTACTTC.

The chain employs TRBV2 and TRBJ2-4; 9 bases are a match to TRBD2. CDR1 and CDR2 (germline): SNHLY, FYNNEI. Trimming cost V 2 bases and J 1 base; bases outside gene matches: 3. The CDR3 runs 16 residues. The CDR3 DNA follows: TGTGCCAGCAGTGAATGGGCGGGAGGGGCCAAAAACATTCAGTACTTC. It yields the protein CASSEWAGGAKNIQYF.

The V call is TRBV3-1 (or the pseudogene TRBV3-2), the J call TRBJ1-4, with no clear D. The V end lost 4 bases, the J end lost 14 bases, and 20 bases lay between the germline ends. This CDR3 comprises 14 residues. Germline V gene sequence: CDR1 LGHDT, CDR2 YNNKEL (reference sequence). Here the CDR3 DNA reads TGTGCCAGCAGCCTCCGAGGACTGGGCGCGGCTCTGTTTTTT. Its translation is CASSLRGLGAALFF.

The chain carries TRBV28 and TRBJ1-6, with 9 bases identical to TRBD1. V gave up 3 bases and J gave up 10 bases; unmatched junction bases: 10. Germline V gene lookup returns CDR1 MDHEN and CDR2 SYDVKM. CDR3 size: 16 residues. CDR3 sequence reads: CASSFLTGGSDSPLHF. CDR3 in DNA: TGTGCCAGCAGTTTCCTAACAGGGGGCTCGGACTCACCCCTCCACTTT.

The V gene is TRBV5-1, the J gene TRBJ2-1; unclear D gene. Germline assignment: CDR1 SGHRS and CDR2 YFSETQ. This CDR3 is built from 13 residues. Deletions cut 1 base from V and 7 bases from J, with 9 bases between. DNA of the CDR3: TGCGCCAGCAGCTTGAGGGTCGGGAATGAGCAGTTCTTC. Translation: CASSLRVGNEQFF.

The chain combines TRBV2 with TRBJ1-2; 9 bases map to TRBD1. The ends lost 9 bases at V and 6 bases at J; junction bases unmatched: 14. CDR1 SNHLY and CDR2 FYNNEI come from the germline V gene. The CDR3 consists of 15 residues. In DNA, the CDR3 is TGTGCCAGAAAGGGGGGTCGGGACAGGGACCATGGCTACACCTTC. It specifies CARKGGRDRDHGYTF.

V usage is TRBV9 and J usage is TRBJ2-5; D is possibly TRBD1 or TRBD2 (5 bases each). Germline CDR1 SGDLS, CDR2 YYNGEE. The ends were cut back, 0 bases at V and 2 bases at J, with 14 bases in the middle. CDR3 length equals 16 residues. CDR3 sequence: CASSVVGAGAQETQYF. The CDR3 DNA reads as TGTGCCAGCAGCGTAGTCGGGGCCGGGGCTCAAGAGACCCAGTACTTC.

The chain has TRBV15 and TRBJ2-2, with 12 positions matching TRBD2. There are 19 residues in the CDR3. CDR1 is LNHNV and CDR2 is YYDKDF in the germline V gene (reference sequence). V lost 0 bases to trimming and J lost 1 base; unmatched junction nucleotides: 6. CDR3 region: CATSRERTSGILNTGELFF. The CDR3 region has the DNA TGTGCCACCAGCAGAGAACGGACTAGCGGGATCCTGAACACCGGGGAGCTGTTTTTT.

As concerns this clone: The same CDR3 can be traced to other DNA sequences in this sample. The chain joins TRBV5-1 to TRBJ2-3; 9 bases match TRBD2. Unmatched junction bases numbered 20, after V lost 4 bases and J lost 5 bases. The germline V gene encodes CDR1 SGHRS and CDR2 YFSETQ. CDR3 length: 19 residues. This chain's CDR3 is CASSAGLAGGPKGLDTQYF. CDR3 DNA: TGCGCCAGCAGCGCCGGACTCGCGGGGGGGCCTAAGGGGTTAGATACGCAGTATTTT.

This sequence joins TRBV6-1 and TRBJ2-1; 10 nucleotides line up with TRBD2. J was trimmed by 5 bases and V by 2 bases; bases with no gene match: 6. CDR1 and CDR2 from the germline V gene are MNHNS and SASEGT. The CDR3 is made up of 16 amino acids. DNA for the CDR3: TGTGCCAGCAGTGAAACTAGCGGGGCACGGGACAATGAGCAGTTCTTC. Translated: CASSETSGARDNEQFF.

The chain joins TRBV19 to TRBJ1-5; D unclear. The CDR3 contains 13 residues. Deletions cut 7 bases from V and 0 bases from J, with 7 bases between. Germline V lookup: CDR1 LNHDA, CDR2 SQIVND (reference sequence). The CDR3 region has the DNA TGTGCCAGTACCATAGGTAGCAATCAGCCCCAGCATTTT. This translates into CASTIGSNQPQHF.

For this clone: This CDR3 is also generated by other DNA sequences in the sample. The chain has TRBV18 and TRBJ1-2; D unresolved. Germline CDR1 KGHSH, CDR2 LQKENI. CDR3 length equals 15 residues. Trimming cost V 1 base and J 0 bases, with 9 bases left between them. CDR3 in amino acids: CASSPQTDPNYGYTF. In DNA form, the CDR3 reads TGTGCCAGCTCACCACAGACGGATCCTAACTATGGCTACACCTTC.

The CDR3 loop reads CSVEWGFQETQYF. CDR3 in DNA: TGCAGCGTTGAATGGGGTTTCCAAGAGACCCAGTACTTC. The V and J genes are TRBV29-1 and TRBJ2-5; D remains ambiguous. V was cut by 2 bases and J by 1 base, with 8 bases left in between. Germline CDR1 reads SQVTM; CDR2 reads ANQGSEA. The CDR3 extends over 13 amino acids.

The chain employs TRBV6-2 or TRBV6-3 and TRBJ2-1; the D gene is possibly TRBD2 (5 bases). The CDR3 is 15 residues long. The germline gives CDR1 MNHEY, CDR2 SVGEGT. V was pared by 4 bases and J by 10 bases, with 20 bases between. CDR3 in amino acids: CASSLYLVEGREQFF. As DNA, the CDR3 is TGTGCCAGCAGTTTATATCTCGTTGAGGGTAGGGAGCAGTTCTTC.

The CDR3 reads CASSFSVNEQFF. The CDR3 DNA follows: TGTGCCAGCAGCTTCTCCGTAAATGAGCAGTTCTTC. The genes are TRBV11-2 and TRBJ2-1, with unresolved D. Germline V gene data show CDR1 as SGHAT and CDR2 as FQNNGV. Trimming took off 3 bases at V and 7 bases at J, with 7 bases between the two ends. The CDR3 loop spans 12 amino acids. Together with reference TRBV11-2 and TRBJ2-1, the CDR3 gives the full variable domain: EAGVAQSPRYKIIEKRQSVAFWCNPISGHATLYWYQQILGQGPKLLIQFQNNGVVDDSQLPKDRFSAERLKGVDSTLKIQPAKLEDSAVYLCASSFSVNEQFFGPGTRLTVL.

The chain carries TRBV6-6 and TRBJ1-1; D is possibly TRBD1 (5 bases). The V end was cut by 4 bases, the J end by 5 bases, with 20 bases between. Per germline, CDR1 MNHNY and CDR2 SVGAGI (reference sequence). CDR3 size: 16 residues. For the CDR3, the DNA is TGTGCCAGCAGTTCCCGGGCGGGGGGGACGGGGACTGAAGCTTTCTTT. It codes for CASSSRAGGTGTEAFF.

This chain joins TRBV4-1 and TRBJ2-7, with D hard to call. The germline CDR1 and CDR2 sequences are MGHRA and YSYEKL. Trimming pared 2 bases from V and 7 bases from J, leaving 9 bases between. The CDR3 has 12 amino acids. The CDR3 region is CASSQLQREQYF. The CDR3 DNA reads TGCGCCAGCAGCCAACTTCAACGGGAGCAGTACTTC.

This clone was detected only once. This rearrangement joins TRBV5-1 to TRBJ2-1, with 10 bases aligning to TRBD2. Unmatched junction bases numbered 7, after V lost 8 bases and J lost 14 bases. The germline V gene has CDR1 SGHRS and CDR2 YFSETQ. CDR3 length equals 11 residues. CDR3 amino acids: CARPTLAGEFF. In DNA form, the CDR3 reads TGCGCCAGACCCACCCTAGCGGGGGAGTTCTTC.